Each of the 2 T cell receptor beta chains below was sequenced from the same sample in a study of T cell repertoires in cytomegalovirus infection. The antigens these receptors bind are not known. MiXCR, applied by TCRdb to the reads, yields one record per CDR3 protein. The sample contains approximately 1,000,000 distinct CDR3 sequences, around 31% of which appear only once. The sample consisted of cultured CD8+ T cells from PBMCs, taken from culture after CMV antigen stimulation. Every receptor here comes from a human donor in good health (CMV status not recorded). Some clones in this sample may be carry-over from other donors' samples.

The V and J genes are TRBV12-3 or TRBV12-4 and TRBJ1-5; D unclear. V was shortened by 4 bases and J by 2 bases, with 9 bases between the two germline ends. CDR3 length: 14 amino acids. CDR3 nucleotide sequence: TGTGCCAGCAGTTCCGGTATGGGCAATCAGCCCCAGCATTTT. It yields the protein CASSSGMGNQPQHF.

This clonotype showed up just a few times. This chain connects TRBV5-1 to TRBJ2-5, with a weak D call TRBD1 (6 bases). The germline V gene encodes CDR1 SGHRS and CDR2 YFSETQ. The CDR3 is 15 amino acids. V was trimmed by 4 bases and J by 2 bases, leaving 15 bases between them. CDR3 residues: CASSSTRTVQETQYF. CDR3 in DNA: TGCGCCAGCAGCAGTACGCGGACAGTTCAAGAGACCCAGTACTTC.